This T cell receptor beta chain emerged from a study of kidney transplant recipient with SARS-CoV-2 infection. The CDR3 loop spans 14 amino acids. Regarding this clonotype: A much bigger clone sits one base away, suggesting this may be a read error.

TCRdb analysed the reads with MiXCR anew, one entry per CDR3 protein. The data show some 220,000 distinct CDR3 sequences, with more than 25% seen just once and roughly 7.3% held by the top ten. This TCR was recovered from a young adult male patient who had COVID-19 and was a kidney transplant recipient. The graft donor may account for some of the T cells. This chain links TRBV21-1 with TRBJ1-2. TRBV21-1 is a known pseudogene. Specimen: a blood sample, collected at baseline and on roughly day 110 from a kidney transplant recipient. The CDR3 nucleotides read TGTGCCAGCAGCAAAGGTTTCGGGAACTATGGCTACACCTTC. The encoded protein is CASSKGFGNYGYTF.